A selection of T cell receptor beta chains follows, all from one sample in a study of blood T cell repertoires in COVID-19. The data were produced by immunoSEQ multiplex PCR, yet TCRdb's version contains in-frame clones alone and is incomplete. The sample yields approximately 180,000 clones, around 80% seen once. Material for sequencing was PBMCs or T cells enriched from blood (not recorded which). The receptors here all came from a man aged 45-60 years who had recovered from COVID-19. Each CDR3 is given with its conserved first and last residue. The order of the fields is V gene, D gene, J gene, clone size, CDR3 protein, CDR3 DNA. A D gene is named only where the DNA matches it firmly. Size values are once, few and many counts, or a class for expanded clones, and some rows have none.

v_gene: TRBV18
d_gene: TRBD1
j_gene: TRBJ1-6
abundance: few
CDR3aa: CASSTGTVDSPLHF
CDR3nt: TGTGCCAGCTCTACCGGGACAGTGGATTCACCCCTCCACTTT

v_gene: TRBV6-1
d_gene: NA
j_gene: TRBJ1-3
abundance: NA
CDR3aa: CASSDPLAVGNTIYF
CDR3nt: TGTGCCAGCAGTGACCCTCTGGCTGTTGGAAACACCATATATTTT

v_gene: TRBV7-8
d_gene: NA
j_gene: TRBJ1-1
abundance: NA
CDR3aa: CASSLAGVNTEAFF
CDR3nt: TGTGCCAGCAGCTTAGCAGGGGTGAACACTGAAGCTTTCTTT

v_gene: TRBV5-1
d_gene: NA
j_gene: TRBJ1-1
abundance: once
CDR3aa: CASSLGGRANTEAFF
CDR3nt: TGCGCCAGCAGCTTGGGGGGCAGGGCGAACACTGAAGCTTTCTTT

v_gene: TRBV19
d_gene: NA
j_gene: TRBJ1-5
abundance: NA
CDR3aa: CASSIGWTVSRNQPQHF
CDR3nt: TGTGCCAGTAGTATAGGTTGGACAGTTTCACGCAATCAGCCCCAGCATTTT

v_gene: TRBV25-1
d_gene: TRBD2
j_gene: TRBJ2-3
abundance: once
CDR3aa: CASSEGLAVSTDTQYF
CDR3nt: TGTGCCAGCAGTGAAGGGCTAGCGGTGTCCACAGATACGCAGTATTTT

v_gene: TRBV10-2
d_gene: NA
j_gene: TRBJ2-7
abundance: NA
CDR3aa: CASSEPLGGGYEQYF
CDR3nt: TGCGCCAGCAGTGAACCTTTGGGAGGAGGCTACGAGCAGTACTTC

v_gene: TRBV19
d_gene: NA
j_gene: TRBJ2-7
abundance: NA
CDR3aa: CATQDYLFEQYF
CDR3nt: TGTGCCACCCAGGACTACCTCTTCGAGCAGTACTTC

v_gene: TRBV28
d_gene: TRBD1
j_gene: TRBJ2-6
abundance: once
CDR3aa: CASRGQGFPSGANVLTF
CDR3nt: TGTGCCAGCAGAGGACAGGGTTTCCCCTCTGGGGCCAACGTCCTGACTTTC

v_gene: TRBV27
d_gene: TRBD1
j_gene: TRBJ1-1
abundance: NA
CDR3aa: CASSPPPQGKNTEAFF
CDR3nt: TGTGCCAGCAGTCCCCCCCCACAGGGGAAGAACACTGAAGCTTTCTTT

v_gene: TRBV30
d_gene: NA
j_gene: TRBJ1-4
abundance: NA
CDR3aa: CAWSVSGKLFF
CDR3nt: TGTGCCTGGAGTGTGTCAGGGAAACTGTTTTTT

v_gene: TRBV18
d_gene: NA
j_gene: TRBJ1-2
abundance: once
CDR3aa: CASSPGETANYGYTF
CDR3nt: TGTGCCAGCTCACCCGGGGAAACAGCTAACTATGGCTACACCTTC

v_gene: TRBV5-1
d_gene: NA
j_gene: TRBJ1-2
abundance: NA
CDR3aa: CASSLRVTYGYTF
CDR3nt: TGCGCCAGCAGCCTCAGGGTTACTTATGGCTACACCTTC

v_gene: TRBV6-5
d_gene: TRBD1
j_gene: TRBJ1-6
abundance: few
CDR3aa: CASSSTGGTYNSPLHF
CDR3nt: TGTGCCAGCAGTTCGACAGGGGGTACCTATAATTCACCCCTCCACTTT

v_gene: TRBV6-2/TRBV6-3
d_gene: NA
j_gene: TRBJ2-3
abundance: NA
CDR3aa: CASSKIGMGTDTQYF
CDR3nt: TGTGCCAGCAGTAAGATCGGGATGGGCACAGATACGCAGTATTTT

v_gene: TRBV28
d_gene: NA
j_gene: TRBJ1-5
abundance: medium-sized
CDR3aa: CASSLAWAEELNQPQHF
CDR3nt: TGTGCCAGCAGTTTAGCTTGGGCGGAGGAACTAAATCAGCCCCAGCATTTT

v_gene: TRBV7-6
d_gene: TRBD2
j_gene: TRBJ2-3
abundance: NA
CDR3aa: CASSLEGSGRTDTQYF
CDR3nt: TGTGCCAGCAGCTTAGAAGGTAGCGGGCGCACAGATACGCAGTATTTT

v_gene: TRBV15
d_gene: NA
j_gene: TRBJ1-3
abundance: NA
CDR3aa: CATSSRAGNTIYF
CDR3nt: TGTGCCACCAGCAGCCGGGCTGGAAACACCATATATTTT

v_gene: TRBV2
d_gene: TRBD1
j_gene: TRBJ1-1
abundance: NA
CDR3aa: CASSERGRGPTEAFF
CDR3nt: TGTGCCAGCAGTGAAAGGGGCAGGGGGCCTACTGAAGCTTTCTTT

v_gene: TRBV6-5
d_gene: TRBD2
j_gene: TRBJ2-1
abundance: NA
CDR3aa: CASSYWRGSEQFF
CDR3nt: TGTGCCAGCAGTTACTGGCGGGGGAGTGAGCAGTTCTTC

v_gene: TRBV29-1
d_gene: NA
j_gene: TRBJ2-7
abundance: NA
CDR3aa: CSVEAGGGSYEQYF
CDR3nt: TGCAGCGTTGAGGCGGGCGGTGGATCCTACGAGCAGTACTTC

v_gene: TRBV5-1
d_gene: TRBD1
j_gene: TRBJ1-3
abundance: NA
CDR3aa: CASSSGQLASGNTIYF
CDR3nt: TGCGCCAGCAGCTCGGGACAGCTGGCCTCTGGAAACACCATATATTTT

v_gene: TRBV9
d_gene: TRBD1
j_gene: TRBJ1-6
abundance: NA
CDR3aa: CASSATGDSSPLHF
CDR3nt: TGTGCCAGCAGCGCAACAGGGGACTCGTCACCCCTCCACTTT

v_gene: TRBV27
d_gene: NA
j_gene: TRBJ2-7
abundance: NA
CDR3aa: CASSRGLSVDEQYF
CDR3nt: TGTGCCAGCAGTAGGGGCCTGTCGGTAGACGAGCAGTACTTC

v_gene: TRBV4-2
d_gene: NA
j_gene: TRBJ1-2
abundance: NA
CDR3aa: CASSQPGKANYGYTF
CDR3nt: TGTGCCAGCAGCCAACCGGGAAAAGCTAACTATGGCTACACCTTC

v_gene: TRBV5-1
d_gene: TRBD1
j_gene: TRBJ1-4
abundance: NA
CDR3aa: CASSLETGTANEKLFF
CDR3nt: TGCGCCAGCAGCTTGGAAACCGGGACAGCAAATGAAAAACTGTTTTTT

v_gene: TRBV9
d_gene: NA
j_gene: TRBJ2-2
abundance: NA
CDR3aa: CASSESQGFTGELFF
CDR3nt: TGTGCCAGCAGCGAATCTCAGGGGTTTACCGGGGAGCTGTTTTTT

v_gene: TRBV19
d_gene: NA
j_gene: TRBJ1-2
abundance: NA
CDR3aa: CASSIQQSYGYTF
CDR3nt: TGTGCCAGTAGTATACAACAGAGCTATGGCTACACCTTC

v_gene: TRBV6-1
d_gene: TRBD2
j_gene: TRBJ2-7
abundance: NA
CDR3aa: CASSAFGVAGELYEQYF
CDR3nt: TGTGCCAGCAGTGCCTTTGGGGTAGCGGGGGAATTGTACGAGCAGTACTTC

v_gene: TRBV6-6
d_gene: TRBD1
j_gene: TRBJ1-2
abundance: NA
CDR3aa: CASSQRQGRQGYTF
CDR3nt: TGTGCCAGCAGCCAGAGACAGGGACGGCAGGGCTACACCTTC

v_gene: TRBV9
d_gene: TRBD1
j_gene: TRBJ2-1
abundance: NA
CDR3aa: CASKPTGQGAYNEQFF
CDR3nt: TGTGCCAGCAAACCGACGGGACAGGGGGCTTACAATGAGCAGTTCTTC